These 2 T cell receptor beta chains came from one sample sequenced in a study of PD-1 and CTLA-4 blockade in melanoma. Here immunoSEQ multiplex PCR was the method, and the copy in TCRdb shows in-frame clones only, minus some. The sample contains some 30,000 clones, 88% of which appear only once. This specimen consisted of CD8+ T cells from peripheral blood, obtained from a patient given anti-PD-1 treatment. These receptors all stem from a human donor with melanoma.

The chain couples TRBV5-4 to TRBJ2-3; D perhaps matches TRBD1 (6 bases). The CDR3 contains 14 residues. CDR1 and CDR2 from the germline V gene are SGHNT and YYREEE (reference sequence). Between the trimmed V and J ends, which lost 0 bases and 4 bases, there was a span of 9 bases. The CDR3 DNA is TGTGCCAGCAGCTTGGCGGCAGGGGCAGATACGCAGTATTTT. It translates to CASSLAAGADTQYF. The full variable domain, its missing parts supplied by reference TRBV5-4 and TRBJ2-3, is ETGVTQSPTHLIKTRGQQVTLRCSSQSGHNTVSWYQQALGQGPQFIFQYYREEENGRGNFPPRFSGLQFPNYSSELNVNALELDDSALYLCASSLAAGADTQYFGPGTRLTVL.

This sequence joins TRBV4-1 and TRBJ2-7, with D possibly being TRBD2 (5 bases). The V end was cut by 0 bases, the J end by 2 bases, with 14 bases between. Per the germline V gene, CDR1 is MGHRA and CDR2 is YSYEKL. The CDR3 contains 16 residues. CDR3 bases: TGCGCCAGCAGCCAAGATCACCCAGGAGGAACCTACGAGCAGTACTTC. This codes for CASSQDHPGGTYEQYF.